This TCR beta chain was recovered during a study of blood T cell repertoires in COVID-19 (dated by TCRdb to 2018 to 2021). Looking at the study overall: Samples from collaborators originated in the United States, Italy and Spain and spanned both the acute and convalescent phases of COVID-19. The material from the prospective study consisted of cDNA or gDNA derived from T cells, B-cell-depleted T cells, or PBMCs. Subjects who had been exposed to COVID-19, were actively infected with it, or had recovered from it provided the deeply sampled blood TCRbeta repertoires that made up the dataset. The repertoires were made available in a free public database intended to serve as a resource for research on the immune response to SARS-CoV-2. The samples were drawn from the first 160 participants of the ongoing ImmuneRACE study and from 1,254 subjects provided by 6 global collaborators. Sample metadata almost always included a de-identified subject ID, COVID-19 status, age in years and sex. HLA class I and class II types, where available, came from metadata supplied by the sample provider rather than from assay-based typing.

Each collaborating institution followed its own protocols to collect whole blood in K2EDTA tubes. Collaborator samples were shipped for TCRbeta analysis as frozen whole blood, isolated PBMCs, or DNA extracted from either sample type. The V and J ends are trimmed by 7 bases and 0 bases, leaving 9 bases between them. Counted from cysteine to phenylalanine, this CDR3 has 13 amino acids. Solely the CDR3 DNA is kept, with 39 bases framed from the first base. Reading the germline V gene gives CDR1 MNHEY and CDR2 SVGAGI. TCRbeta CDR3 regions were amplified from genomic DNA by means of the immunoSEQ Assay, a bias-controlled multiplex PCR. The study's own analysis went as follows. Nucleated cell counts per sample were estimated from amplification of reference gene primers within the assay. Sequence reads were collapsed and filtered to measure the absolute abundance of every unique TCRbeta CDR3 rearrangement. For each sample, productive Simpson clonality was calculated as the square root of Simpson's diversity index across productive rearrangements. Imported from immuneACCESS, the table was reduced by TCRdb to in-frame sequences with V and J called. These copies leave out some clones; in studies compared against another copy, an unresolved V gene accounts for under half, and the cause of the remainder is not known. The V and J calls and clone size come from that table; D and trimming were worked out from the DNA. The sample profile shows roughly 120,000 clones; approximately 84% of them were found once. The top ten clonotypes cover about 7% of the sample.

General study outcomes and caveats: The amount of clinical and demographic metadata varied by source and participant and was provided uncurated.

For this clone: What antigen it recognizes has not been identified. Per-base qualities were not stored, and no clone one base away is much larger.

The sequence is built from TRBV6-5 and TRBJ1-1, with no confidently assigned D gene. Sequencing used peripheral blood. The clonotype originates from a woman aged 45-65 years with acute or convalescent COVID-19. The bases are TGTGCCAGCAAGCGAAAACTGAACACTGAAGCTTTCTTT. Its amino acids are CASKRKLNTEAFF.